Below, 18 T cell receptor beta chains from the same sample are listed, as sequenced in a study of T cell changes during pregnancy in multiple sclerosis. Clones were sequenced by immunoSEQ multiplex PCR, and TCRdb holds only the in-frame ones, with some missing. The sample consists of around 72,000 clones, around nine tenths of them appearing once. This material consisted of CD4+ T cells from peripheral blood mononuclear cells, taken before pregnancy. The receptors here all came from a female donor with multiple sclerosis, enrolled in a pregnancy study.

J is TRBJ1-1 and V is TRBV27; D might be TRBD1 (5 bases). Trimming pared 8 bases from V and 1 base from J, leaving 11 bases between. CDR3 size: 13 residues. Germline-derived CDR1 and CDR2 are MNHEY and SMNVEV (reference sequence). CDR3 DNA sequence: TGTGCCAGCGACAGTAGGTGGAACACTGAAGCTTTCTTT. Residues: CASDSRWNTEAFF.

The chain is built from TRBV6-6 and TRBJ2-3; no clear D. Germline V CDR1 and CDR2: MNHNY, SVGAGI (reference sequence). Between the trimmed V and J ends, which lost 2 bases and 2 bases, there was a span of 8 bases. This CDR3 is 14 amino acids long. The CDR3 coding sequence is TGTGCCAGCAGTTACGGAGACGTCACAGATACGCAGTATTTT. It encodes CASSYGDVTDTQYF.

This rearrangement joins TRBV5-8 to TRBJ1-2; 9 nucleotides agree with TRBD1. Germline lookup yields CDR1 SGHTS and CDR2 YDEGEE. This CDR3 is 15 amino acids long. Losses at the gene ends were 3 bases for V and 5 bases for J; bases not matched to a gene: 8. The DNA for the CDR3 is TGTGCCAGCAGCTCAACCGGGACAGGGAATTATGGCTACACCTTC. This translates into CASSSTGTGNYGYTF.

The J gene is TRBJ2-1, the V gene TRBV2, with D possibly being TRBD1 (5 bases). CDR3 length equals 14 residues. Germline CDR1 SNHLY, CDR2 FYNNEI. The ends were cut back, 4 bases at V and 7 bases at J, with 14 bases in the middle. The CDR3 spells CASSGFVGVNEQFF. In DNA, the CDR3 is TGTGCCAGCAGTGGGTTTGTAGGGGTGAATGAGCAGTTCTTC.

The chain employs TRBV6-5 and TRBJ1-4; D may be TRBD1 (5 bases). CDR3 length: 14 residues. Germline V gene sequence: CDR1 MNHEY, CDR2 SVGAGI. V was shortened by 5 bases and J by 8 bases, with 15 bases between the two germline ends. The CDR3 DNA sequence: TGTGCCAGCAGTCCCCTAGACAGAAGGGAAAAACTGTTTTTT. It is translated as CASSPLDRREKLFF.

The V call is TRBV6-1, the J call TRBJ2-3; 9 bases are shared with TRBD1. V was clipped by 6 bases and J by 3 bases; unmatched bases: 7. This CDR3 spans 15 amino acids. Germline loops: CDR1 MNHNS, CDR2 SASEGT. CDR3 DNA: TGTGCCAGCAGAACTGGACAGGGGATAACAGATACGCAGTATTTT. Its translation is CASRTGQGITDTQYF.

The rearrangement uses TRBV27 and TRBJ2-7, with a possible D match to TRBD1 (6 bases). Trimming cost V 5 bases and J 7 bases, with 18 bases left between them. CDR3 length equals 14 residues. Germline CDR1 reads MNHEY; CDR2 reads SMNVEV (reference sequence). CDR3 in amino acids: CASSPRTVPQEQYF. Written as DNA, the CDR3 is TGTGCCAGCAGTCCGCGGACAGTGCCGCAAGAGCAGTACTTC.

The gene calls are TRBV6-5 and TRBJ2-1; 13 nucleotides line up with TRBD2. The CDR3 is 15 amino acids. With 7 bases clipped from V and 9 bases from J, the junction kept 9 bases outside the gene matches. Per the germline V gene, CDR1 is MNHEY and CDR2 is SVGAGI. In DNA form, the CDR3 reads TGTGCCAGCATGACTAGCGGGGGGTCGTTGGTTGAGCAGTTCTTC. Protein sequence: CASMTSGGSLVEQFF.

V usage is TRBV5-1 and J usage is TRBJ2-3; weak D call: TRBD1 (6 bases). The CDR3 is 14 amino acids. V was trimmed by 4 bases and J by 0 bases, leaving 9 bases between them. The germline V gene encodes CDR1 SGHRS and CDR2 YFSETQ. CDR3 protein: CASSIGQSTDTQYF. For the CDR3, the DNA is TGCGCCAGCAGCATAGGACAGAGCACAGATACGCAGTATTTT.

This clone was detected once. CDR3 nucleotide sequence: TGTGCCAGCAGTCCTAGCGGGAGGGACACCGGGGAGCTGTTTTTT. Encoded protein: CASSPSGRDTGELFF. The rearrangement joins TRBV7-9 to TRBJ2-2, with 12 bases fitting TRBD2. Germline V gene data show CDR1 as SEHNR and CDR2 as FQNEAQ (reference sequence). With 6 bases clipped from V and 3 bases from J, the junction kept 2 bases outside the gene matches. This CDR3 contains 15 residues.

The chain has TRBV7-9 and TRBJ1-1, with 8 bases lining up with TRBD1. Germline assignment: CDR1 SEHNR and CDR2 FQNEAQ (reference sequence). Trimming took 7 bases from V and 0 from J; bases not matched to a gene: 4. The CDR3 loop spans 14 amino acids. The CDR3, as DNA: TGTGCCAGCACCCGGACAGGGATGAACACTGAAGCTTTCTTT. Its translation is CASTRTGMNTEAFF.

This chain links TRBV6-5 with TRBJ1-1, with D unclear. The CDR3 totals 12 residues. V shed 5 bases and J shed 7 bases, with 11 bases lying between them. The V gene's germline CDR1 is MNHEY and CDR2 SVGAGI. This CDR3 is CASSHRNFEAFF. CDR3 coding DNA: TGTGCCAGCAGTCACAGAAACTTTGAAGCTTTCTTT.

The CDR3 loop reads CASSLKGAYTDTQYF. CDR3 DNA sequence: TGTGCCAGCAGTTTGAAGGGGGCTTACACAGATACGCAGTATTTT. The chain recombines TRBV27 with TRBJ2-3; 7 bases are shared with TRBD1. The germline gives CDR1 MNHEY, CDR2 SMNVEV (reference sequence). The CDR3 runs to 15 residues. The V gene end was trimmed by 3 bases and the J gene end by 2 bases; junction bases not matched to a gene: 5.

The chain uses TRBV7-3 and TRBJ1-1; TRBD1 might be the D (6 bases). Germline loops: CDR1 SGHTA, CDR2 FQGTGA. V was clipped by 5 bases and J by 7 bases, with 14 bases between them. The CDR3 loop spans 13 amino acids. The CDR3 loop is CASSPGHPLEAFF. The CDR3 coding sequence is TGTGCCAGCAGCCCGGGACATCCCCTTGAAGCTTTCTTT.

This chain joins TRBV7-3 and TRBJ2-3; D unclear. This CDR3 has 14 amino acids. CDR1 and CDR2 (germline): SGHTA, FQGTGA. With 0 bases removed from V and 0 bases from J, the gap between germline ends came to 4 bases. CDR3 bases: TGTGCCAGCAGCTTAACGAGCAGCACAGATACGCAGTATTTT. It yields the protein CASSLTSSTDTQYF.

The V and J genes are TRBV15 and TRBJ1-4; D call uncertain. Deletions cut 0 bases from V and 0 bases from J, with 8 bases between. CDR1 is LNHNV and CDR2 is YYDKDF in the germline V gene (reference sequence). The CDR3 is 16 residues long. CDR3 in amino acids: CATSRDRVATNEKLFF. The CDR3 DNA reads TGTGCCACCAGCAGAGATCGGGTTGCAACTAATGAAAAACTGTTTTTT.

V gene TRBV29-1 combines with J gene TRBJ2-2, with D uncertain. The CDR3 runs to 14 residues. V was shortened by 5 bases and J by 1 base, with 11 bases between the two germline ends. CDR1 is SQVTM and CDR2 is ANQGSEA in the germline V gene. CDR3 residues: CSVLVVGNTGELFF. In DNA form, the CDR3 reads TGCAGCGTTCTAGTTGTTGGGAACACCGGGGAGCTGTTTTTT.

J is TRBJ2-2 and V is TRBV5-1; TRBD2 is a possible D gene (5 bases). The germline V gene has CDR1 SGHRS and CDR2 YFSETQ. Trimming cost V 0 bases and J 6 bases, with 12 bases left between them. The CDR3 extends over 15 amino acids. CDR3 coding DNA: TGCGCCAGCAGCTTGGACCTTAGCGTACCCGGGGAGCTGTTTTTT. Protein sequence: CASSLDLSVPGELFF.